This TCR beta chain originates from a study of blood T cell repertoires in COVID-19. Background on the study: Acute and convalescent COVID-19 specimens originated in the United States, Italy and Spain. Nucleic acid was either cDNA or gDNA, and it came from T cells, B-cell-depleted T cells, or PBMCs.

Original processing notes: Amplified reference gene primers provided the basis for estimating nucleated cell counts. Profiled with immunoSEQ multiplex PCR; TCRdb holds only in-frame clones, not every one. V and J calls and clone size are as listed in that table; D and trimming were resolved from the DNA. This repertoire shows about 180,000 clones, 80% to 90% found once; its top ten account for 9.5% to 13%. This CDR3 comprises 15 residues. V trimming: 5 bases; J trimming: 7 bases; junction bases outside the gene matches: 6. From germline, CDR1 is SGHNT and CDR2 YENEEA. The clonotype originates from a human donor with active or convalescent COVID-19. The donor label of this sample is uncertain. The sequenced sample consisted of peripheral blood. This chain connects TRBV11-3 to TRBJ1-6, with TRBD1 identical over 9 bases. The CDR3 region is CASSKQGALNSPLHF. The DNA of the CDR3 is TGTGCCAGCAGCAAACAGGGGGCCTTAAATTCACCCCTCCACTTT.